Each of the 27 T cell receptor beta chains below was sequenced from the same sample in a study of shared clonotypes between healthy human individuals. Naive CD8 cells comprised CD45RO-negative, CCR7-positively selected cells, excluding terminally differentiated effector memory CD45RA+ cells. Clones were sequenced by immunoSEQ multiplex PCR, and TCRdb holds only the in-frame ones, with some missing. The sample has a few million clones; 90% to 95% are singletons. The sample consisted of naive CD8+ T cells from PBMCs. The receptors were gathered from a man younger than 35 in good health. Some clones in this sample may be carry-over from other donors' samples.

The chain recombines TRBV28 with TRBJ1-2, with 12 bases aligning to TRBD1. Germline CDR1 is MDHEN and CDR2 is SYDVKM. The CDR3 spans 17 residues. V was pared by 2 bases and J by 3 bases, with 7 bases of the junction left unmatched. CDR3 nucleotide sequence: TGTGCCAGCAGTTTAAGGGGACAGGGGGCCGCGGACTATGGCTACACCTTC. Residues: CASSLRGQGAADYGYTF.

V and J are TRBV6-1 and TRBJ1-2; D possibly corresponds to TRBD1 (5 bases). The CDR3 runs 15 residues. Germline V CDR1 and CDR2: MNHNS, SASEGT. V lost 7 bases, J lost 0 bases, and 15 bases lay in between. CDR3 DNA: TGTGCCAGCAAGGGCAGGGATGGAGCTAACTATGGCTACACCTTC. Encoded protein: CASKGRDGANYGYTF.

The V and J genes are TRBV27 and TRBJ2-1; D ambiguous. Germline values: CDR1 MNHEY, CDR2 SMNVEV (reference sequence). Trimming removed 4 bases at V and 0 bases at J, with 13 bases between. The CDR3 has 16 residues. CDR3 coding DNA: TGTGCCAGCAGTTGGTACGTCCCGAGCTCCTACAATGAGCAGTTCTTC. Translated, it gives CASSWYVPSSYNEQFF.

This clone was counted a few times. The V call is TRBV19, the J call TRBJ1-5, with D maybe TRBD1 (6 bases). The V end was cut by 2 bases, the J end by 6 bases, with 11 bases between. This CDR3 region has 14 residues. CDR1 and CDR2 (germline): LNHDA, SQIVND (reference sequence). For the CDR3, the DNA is TGTGCCAGTAGTATACAGGGGTCACTTCAGCCCCAGCATTTT. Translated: CASSIQGSLQPQHF.

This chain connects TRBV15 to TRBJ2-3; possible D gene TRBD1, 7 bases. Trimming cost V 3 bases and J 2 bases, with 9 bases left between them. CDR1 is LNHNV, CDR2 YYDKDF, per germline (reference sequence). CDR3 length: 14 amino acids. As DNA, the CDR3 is TGTGCCACCAGCAGCAGGGGGGACACAGATACGCAGTATTTT. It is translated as CATSSRGDTDTQYF. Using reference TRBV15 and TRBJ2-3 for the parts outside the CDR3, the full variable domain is DAMVIQNPRYQVTQFGKPVTLSCSQTLNHNVMYWYQQKSSQAPKLLFHYYDKDFNNEADTPDNFQSRRPNTSFCFLDIRSPGLGDTAMYLCATSSRGDTDTQYFGPGTRLTVL.

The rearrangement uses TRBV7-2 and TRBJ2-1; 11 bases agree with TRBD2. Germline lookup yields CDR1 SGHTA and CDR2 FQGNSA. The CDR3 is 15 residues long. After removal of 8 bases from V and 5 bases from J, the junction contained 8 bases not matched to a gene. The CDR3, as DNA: TGTGCCAGCCTTAGCGGGAGGGCACTTAACAATGAGCAGTTCTTC. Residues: CASLSGRALNNEQFF. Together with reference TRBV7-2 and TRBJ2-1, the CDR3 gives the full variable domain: GAGVSQSPSNKVTEKGKDVELRCDPISGHTALYWYRQSLGQGLEFLIYFQGNSAPDKSGLPSDRFSAERTGGSVSTLTIQRTQQEDSAVYLCASLSGRALNNEQFFGPGTRLTVL.

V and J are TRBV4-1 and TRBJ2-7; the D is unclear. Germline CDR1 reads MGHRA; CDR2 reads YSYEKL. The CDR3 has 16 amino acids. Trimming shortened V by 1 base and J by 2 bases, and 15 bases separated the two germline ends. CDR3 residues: CASSQVYAVPPYEQYF. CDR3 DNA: TGCGCCAGCAGCCAAGTGTACGCGGTCCCTCCCTACGAGCAGTACTTC.

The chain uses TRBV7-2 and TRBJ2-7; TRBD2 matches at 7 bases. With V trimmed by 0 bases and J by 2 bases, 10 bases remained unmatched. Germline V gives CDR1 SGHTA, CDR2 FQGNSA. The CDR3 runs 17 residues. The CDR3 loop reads CASSLAGGAGRPYEQYF. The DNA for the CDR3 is TGTGCCAGCAGCTTAGCGGGGGGAGCGGGAAGACCCTACGAGCAGTACTTC.

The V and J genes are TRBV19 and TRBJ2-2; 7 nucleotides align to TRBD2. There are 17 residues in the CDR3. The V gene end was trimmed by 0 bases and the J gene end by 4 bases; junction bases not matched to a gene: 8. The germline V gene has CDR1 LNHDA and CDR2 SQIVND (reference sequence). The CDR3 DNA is TGTGCCAGTAGTATAGATGGAACGGGAGGCCCCACCGGGGAGCTGTTTTTT. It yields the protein CASSIDGTGGPTGELFF.

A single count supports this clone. The CDR3 loop reads CASSSYREVRTEAFF. The CDR3 nucleotides read TGTGCCAGCAGCTCGTACAGGGAGGTACGGACTGAAGCTTTCTTT. The V call is TRBV7-9, the J call TRBJ1-1; D possibly corresponds to TRBD1 (6 bases). Per the germline V gene, CDR1 is SEHNR and CDR2 is FQNEAQ (reference sequence). V shed 4 bases and J shed 5 bases, with 17 bases lying between them. CDR3 length equals 15 residues.

The CDR3: CASSQARDPLYEQYF. In DNA, the CDR3 is TGCGCCAGCAGCCAAGCCCGCGACCCTCTCTACGAGCAGTACTTC. This chain joins TRBV4-1 and TRBJ2-7; D ambiguous. Germline V CDR1 and CDR2: MGHRA, YSYEKL. V lost 1 base, J lost 3 bases, and 13 bases lay in between. The CDR3 totals 15 residues.

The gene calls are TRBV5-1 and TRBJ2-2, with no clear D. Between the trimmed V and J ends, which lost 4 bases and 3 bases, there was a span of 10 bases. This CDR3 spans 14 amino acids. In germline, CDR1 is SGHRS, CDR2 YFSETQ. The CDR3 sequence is CASSLPWDTGELFF. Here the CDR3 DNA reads TGCGCCAGCAGCCTCCCGTGGGACACCGGGGAGCTGTTTTTT.

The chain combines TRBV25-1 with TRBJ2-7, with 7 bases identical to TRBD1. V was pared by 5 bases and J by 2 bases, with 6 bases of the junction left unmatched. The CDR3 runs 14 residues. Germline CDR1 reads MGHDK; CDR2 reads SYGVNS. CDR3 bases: TGTGCCAGCAGTTCAGGGCAGGGGGCCTACGAGCAGTACTTC. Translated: CASSSGQGAYEQYF.

In DNA form, the CDR3 reads TGTGCCAGCAGTGTGGGGGAGACGTTGAACACTGAAGCTTTCTTT. The encoded protein is CASSVGETLNTEAFF. V and J are TRBV6-1 and TRBJ1-1, with D perhaps TRBD1 (5 bases). The V gene lost 4 bases and the J gene lost 0 bases, with 12 bases spanning the gap. Germline assignment: CDR1 MNHNS and CDR2 SASEGT. The CDR3 extends over 15 amino acids.

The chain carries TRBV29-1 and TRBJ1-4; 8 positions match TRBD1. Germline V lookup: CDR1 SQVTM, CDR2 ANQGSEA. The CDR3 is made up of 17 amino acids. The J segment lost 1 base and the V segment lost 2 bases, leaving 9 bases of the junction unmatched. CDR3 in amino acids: CSVEIGTGGGTNEKLFF. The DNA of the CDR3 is TGCAGCGTTGAAATTGGGACAGGAGGAGGAACTAATGAAAAACTGTTTTTT.

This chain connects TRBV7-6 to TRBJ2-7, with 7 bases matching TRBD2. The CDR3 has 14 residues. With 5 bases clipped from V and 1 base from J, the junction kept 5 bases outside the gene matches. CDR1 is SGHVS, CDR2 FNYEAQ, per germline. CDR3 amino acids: CASSPAGMSYEQYF. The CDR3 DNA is TGTGCCAGCAGCCCAGCGGGAATGTCCTACGAGCAGTACTTC.

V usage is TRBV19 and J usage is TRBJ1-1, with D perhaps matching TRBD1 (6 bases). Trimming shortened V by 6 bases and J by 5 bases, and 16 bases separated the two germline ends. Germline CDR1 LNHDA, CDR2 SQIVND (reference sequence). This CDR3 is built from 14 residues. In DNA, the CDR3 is TGTGCCAGTAGCCCCTACAGGGATGGAACTGAAGCTTTCTTT. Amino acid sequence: CASSPYRDGTEAFF.

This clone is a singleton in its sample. The CDR3 is CATSSRESISTDTQYF. The CDR3 nucleotides are TGTGCCACCAGCAGCCGGGAATCCATTAGCACAGATACGCAGTATTTT. The chain recombines TRBV15 with TRBJ2-3; the D gene is possibly TRBD2 (5 bases). The length of the CDR3 is 16 residues. Germline lookup yields CDR1 LNHNV and CDR2 YYDKDF (reference sequence). The V end was cut by 3 bases, the J end by 0 bases, with 13 bases between.

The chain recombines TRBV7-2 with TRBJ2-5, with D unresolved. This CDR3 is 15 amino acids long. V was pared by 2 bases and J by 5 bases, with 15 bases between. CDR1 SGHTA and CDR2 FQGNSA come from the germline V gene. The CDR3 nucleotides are TGTGCCAGCAGCTTAAGGCAGGTCCGCCGGGAGACCCAGTACTTC. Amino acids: CASSLRQVRRETQYF.

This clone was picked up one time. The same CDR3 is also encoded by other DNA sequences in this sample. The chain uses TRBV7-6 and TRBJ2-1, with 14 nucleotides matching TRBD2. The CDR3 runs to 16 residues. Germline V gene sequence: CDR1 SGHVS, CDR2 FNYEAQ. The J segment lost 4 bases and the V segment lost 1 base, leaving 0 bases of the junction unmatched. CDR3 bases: TGTGCCAGCAGCTTAGGACTAGCGGGAGGGTACAATGAGCAGTTCTTC. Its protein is CASSLGLAGGYNEQFF.

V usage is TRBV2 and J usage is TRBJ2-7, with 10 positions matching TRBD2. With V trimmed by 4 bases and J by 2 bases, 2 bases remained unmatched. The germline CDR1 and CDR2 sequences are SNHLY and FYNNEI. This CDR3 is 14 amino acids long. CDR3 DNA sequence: TGTGCCAGCAGTGGGACTAGCGGTGCCTACGAGCAGTACTTC. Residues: CASSGTSGAYEQYF.

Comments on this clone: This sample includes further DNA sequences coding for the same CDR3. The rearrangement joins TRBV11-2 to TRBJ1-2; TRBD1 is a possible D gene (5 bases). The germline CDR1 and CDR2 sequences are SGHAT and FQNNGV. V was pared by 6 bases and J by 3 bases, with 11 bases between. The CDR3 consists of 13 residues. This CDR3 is CASSFGTDYGYTF. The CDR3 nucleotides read TGTGCCAGCAGTTTCGGGACGGACTATGGCTACACCTTC.

The CDR3 DNA sequence: TGTGCCAGCAGGTCAGAAGTGGTAGCTAGTTCGGATACGCAGTATTTT. Residues: CASRSEVVASSDTQYF. The rearrangement links TRBV5-4 to TRBJ2-3; D remains unclear. The V gene's germline CDR1 is SGHNT and CDR2 YYREEE (reference sequence). Trimming took off 5 bases at V and 6 bases at J, with 22 bases between the two ends. The CDR3 covers 16 residues.

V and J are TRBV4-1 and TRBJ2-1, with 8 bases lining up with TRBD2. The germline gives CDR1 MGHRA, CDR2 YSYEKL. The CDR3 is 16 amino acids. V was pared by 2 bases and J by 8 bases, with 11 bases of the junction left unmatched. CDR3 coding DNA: TGCGCCAGCAGCCAACGGCTAAAACCACTAGCGGATGAGCAGTTCTTC. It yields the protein CASSQRLKPLADEQFF.

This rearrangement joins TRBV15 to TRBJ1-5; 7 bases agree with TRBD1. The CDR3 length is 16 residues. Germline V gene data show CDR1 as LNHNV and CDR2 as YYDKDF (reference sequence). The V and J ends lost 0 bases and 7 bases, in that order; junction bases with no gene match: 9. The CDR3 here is CATSRDPTGLEQPQHF. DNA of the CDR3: TGTGCCACCAGCAGAGACCCGACAGGGTTGGAACAGCCCCAGCATTTT.

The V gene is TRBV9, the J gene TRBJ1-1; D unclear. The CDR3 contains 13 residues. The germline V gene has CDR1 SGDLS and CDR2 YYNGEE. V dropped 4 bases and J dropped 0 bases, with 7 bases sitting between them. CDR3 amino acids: CASSRIMNTEAFF. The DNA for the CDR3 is TGTGCCAGCAGCCGAATCATGAACACTGAAGCTTTCTTT.

The CDR3 here is CASSLPGQGRSYEQYF. The CDR3 DNA is TGTGCCAGCAGTTTACCCGGACAGGGACGGTCCTACGAGCAGTACTTC. The gene calls are TRBV28 and TRBJ2-7; 8 positions agree with TRBD1. Germline V CDR1 and CDR2: MDHEN, SYDVKM. The CDR3 consists of 16 residues. After removal of 2 bases from V and 1 base from J, the junction contained 7 bases not matched to a gene.